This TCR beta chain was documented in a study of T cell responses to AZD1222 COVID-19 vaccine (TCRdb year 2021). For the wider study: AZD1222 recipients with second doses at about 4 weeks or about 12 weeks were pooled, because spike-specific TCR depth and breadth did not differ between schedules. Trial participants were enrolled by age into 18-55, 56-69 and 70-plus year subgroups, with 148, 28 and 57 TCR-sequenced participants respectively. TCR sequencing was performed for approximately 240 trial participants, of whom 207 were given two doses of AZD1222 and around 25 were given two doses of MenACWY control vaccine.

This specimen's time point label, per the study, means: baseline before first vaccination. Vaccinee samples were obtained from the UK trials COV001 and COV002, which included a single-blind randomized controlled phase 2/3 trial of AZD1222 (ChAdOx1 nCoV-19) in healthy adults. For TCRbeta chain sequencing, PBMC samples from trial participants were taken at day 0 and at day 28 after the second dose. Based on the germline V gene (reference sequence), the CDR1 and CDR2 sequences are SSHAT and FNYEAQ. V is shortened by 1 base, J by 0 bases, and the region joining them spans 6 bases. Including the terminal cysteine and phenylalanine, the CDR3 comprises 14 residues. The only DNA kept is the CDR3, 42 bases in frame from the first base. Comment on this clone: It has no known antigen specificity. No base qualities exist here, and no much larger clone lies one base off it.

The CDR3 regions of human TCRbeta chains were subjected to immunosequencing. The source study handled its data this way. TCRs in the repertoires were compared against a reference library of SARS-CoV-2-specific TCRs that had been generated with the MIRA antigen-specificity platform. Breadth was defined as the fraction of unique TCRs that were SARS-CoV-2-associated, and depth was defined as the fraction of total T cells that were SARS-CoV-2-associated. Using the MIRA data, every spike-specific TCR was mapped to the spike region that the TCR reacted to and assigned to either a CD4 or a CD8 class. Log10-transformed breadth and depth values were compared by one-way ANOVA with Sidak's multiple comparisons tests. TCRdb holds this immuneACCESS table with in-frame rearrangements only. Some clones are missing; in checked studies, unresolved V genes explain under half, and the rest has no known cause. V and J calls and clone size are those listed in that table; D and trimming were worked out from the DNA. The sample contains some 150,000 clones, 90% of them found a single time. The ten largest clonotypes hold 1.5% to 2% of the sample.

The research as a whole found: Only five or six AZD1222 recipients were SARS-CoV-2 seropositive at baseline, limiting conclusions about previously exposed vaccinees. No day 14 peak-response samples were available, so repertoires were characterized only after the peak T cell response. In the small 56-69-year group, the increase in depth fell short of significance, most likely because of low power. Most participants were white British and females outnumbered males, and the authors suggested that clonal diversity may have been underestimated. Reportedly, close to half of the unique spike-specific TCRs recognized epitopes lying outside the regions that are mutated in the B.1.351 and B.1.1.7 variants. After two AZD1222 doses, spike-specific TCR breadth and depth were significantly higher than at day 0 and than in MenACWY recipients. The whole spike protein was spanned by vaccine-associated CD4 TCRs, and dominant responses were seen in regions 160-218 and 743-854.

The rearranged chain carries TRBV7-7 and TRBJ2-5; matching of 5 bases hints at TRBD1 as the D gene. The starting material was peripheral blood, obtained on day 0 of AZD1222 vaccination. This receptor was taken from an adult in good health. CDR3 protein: CASSLGTNQETQYF. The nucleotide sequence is TGTGCCAGCAGCTTAGGGACAAACCAAGAGACCCAGTACTTC.